The clone carrying this TCR beta chain was detected only a few times. Between the trimmed V and J ends, which lost 2 bases and 8 bases, there was a span of 13 bases. Germline CDR1 LGHNA, CDR2 YSLEER. This CDR3 is 14 amino acids long. This sample stems from a study of graft-versus-host responses after intestinal transplantation. Study-level points and caveats: GvH clonotypes were identified within recipient marrow, with a subset emerging first in ileum or blood. High graft-versus-host to host-versus-graft T cell clonal ratios marked allografts of patients with graft-donor macrochimerism.

Measured with immunoSEQ multiplex PCR; TCRdb has only the in-frame clones, and not every one. The sample lists some 15,000 clones, about 30% occurring once. Dividing CFSE-low CD3+CD4+ and CD3+CD8+ responders were isolated by sorting after the reaction. The receptor was isolated from a human patient who received an intestinal transplant. The sample here was alloreactive CD4+ T cells from a mixed lymphocyte reaction culture, taken before intestinal transplant. Subset described: CFSE-low proliferating T cells sorted from roughly six-day pre-transplant mixed lymphocyte reaction (GvH or HvG direction). The chain carries TRBV4-3 and TRBJ2-4; D is unclear. The CDR3, as DNA: TGCGCCAGCAGCCAACCGGCCCGTCGCTACATTCAGTACTTC. Its translation is CASSQPARRYIQYF.